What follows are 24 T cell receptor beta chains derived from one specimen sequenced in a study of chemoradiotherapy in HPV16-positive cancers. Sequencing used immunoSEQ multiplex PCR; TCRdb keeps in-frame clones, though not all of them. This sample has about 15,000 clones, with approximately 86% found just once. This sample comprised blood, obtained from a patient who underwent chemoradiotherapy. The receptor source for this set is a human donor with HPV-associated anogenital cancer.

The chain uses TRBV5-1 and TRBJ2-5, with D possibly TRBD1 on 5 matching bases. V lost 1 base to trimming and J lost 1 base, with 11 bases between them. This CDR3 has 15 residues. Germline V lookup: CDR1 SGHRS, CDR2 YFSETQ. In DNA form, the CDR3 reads TGCGCCAGCAGCTTGTCGTTAGGGGCCCAAGAGACCCAGTACTTC. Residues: CASSLSLGAQETQYF.

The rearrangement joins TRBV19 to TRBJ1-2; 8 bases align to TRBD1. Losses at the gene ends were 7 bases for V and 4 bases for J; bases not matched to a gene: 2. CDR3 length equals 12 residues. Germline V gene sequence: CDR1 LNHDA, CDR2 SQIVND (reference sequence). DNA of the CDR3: TGTGCCAGTACTGACAGGGGCTATGGCTACACCTTC. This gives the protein CASTDRGYGYTF.

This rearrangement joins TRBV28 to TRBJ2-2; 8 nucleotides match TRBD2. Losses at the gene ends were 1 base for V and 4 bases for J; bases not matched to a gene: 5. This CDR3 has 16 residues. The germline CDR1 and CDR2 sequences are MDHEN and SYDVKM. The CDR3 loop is CASSLFLTSGTGELFF. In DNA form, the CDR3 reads TGTGCCAGCAGTTTATTTCTTACTAGCGGCACCGGGGAGCTGTTTTTT.

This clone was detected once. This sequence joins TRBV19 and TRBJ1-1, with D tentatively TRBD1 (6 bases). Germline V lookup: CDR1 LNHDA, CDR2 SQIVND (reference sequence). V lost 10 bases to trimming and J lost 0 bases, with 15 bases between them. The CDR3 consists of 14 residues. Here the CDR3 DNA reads TGTGCCACTGCAATCGGACAGATGAACACTGAAGCTTTCTTT. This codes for CATAIGQMNTEAFF.

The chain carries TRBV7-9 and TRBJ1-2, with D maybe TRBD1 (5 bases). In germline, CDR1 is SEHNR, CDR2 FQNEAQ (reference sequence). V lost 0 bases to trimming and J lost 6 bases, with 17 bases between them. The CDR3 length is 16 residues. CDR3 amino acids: CASSLAGDFGRDGYTF. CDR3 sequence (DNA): TGTGCCAGCAGCTTAGCTGGGGACTTCGGCAGGGATGGCTACACCTTC.

The CDR3 sequence is CASSPQARGVNEQFF. In nucleotides, the CDR3 is TGTGCCAGCTCACCACAAGCTCGGGGCGTTAATGAGCAGTTCTTC. The chain employs TRBV18 and TRBJ2-1; D may match TRBD1 or TRBD2 (5 bases each). The CDR3 totals 15 residues. The germline CDR1 and CDR2 sequences are KGHSH and LQKENI. V was cut by 1 base and J by 7 bases, with 14 bases left in between. The whole variable domain, remainder taken from reference TRBV18 and TRBJ2-1, is NAGVMQNPRHLVRRRGQEARLRCSPMKGHSHVYWYRQLPEEGLKFMVYLQKENIIDESGMPKERFSAEFPKEGPSILRIQQVVRGDSAAYFCASSPQARGVNEQFFGPGTRLTVL.

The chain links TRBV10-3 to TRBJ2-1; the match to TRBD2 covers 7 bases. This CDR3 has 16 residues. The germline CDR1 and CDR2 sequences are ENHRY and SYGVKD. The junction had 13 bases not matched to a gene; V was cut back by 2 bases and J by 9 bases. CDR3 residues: CAISEEGGSGFREQFF. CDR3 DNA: TGTGCCATCAGTGAGGAAGGCGGGAGTGGGTTTCGTGAGCAGTTCTTC.

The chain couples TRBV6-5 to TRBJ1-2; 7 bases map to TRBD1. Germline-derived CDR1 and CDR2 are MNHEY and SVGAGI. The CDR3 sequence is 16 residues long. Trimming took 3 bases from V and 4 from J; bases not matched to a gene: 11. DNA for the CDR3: TGTGCCAGCAGTTATGGAGGGACAGCCACCTTCTATGGCTACACCTTC. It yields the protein CASSYGGTATFYGYTF.

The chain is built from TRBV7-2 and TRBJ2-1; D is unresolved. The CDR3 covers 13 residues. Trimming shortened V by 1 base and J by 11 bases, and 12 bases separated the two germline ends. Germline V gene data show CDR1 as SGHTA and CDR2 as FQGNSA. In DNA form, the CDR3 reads TGTGCCAGCAGCTTAGATATCGTCCCCCAGCAGTTCTTC. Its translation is CASSLDIVPQQFF.

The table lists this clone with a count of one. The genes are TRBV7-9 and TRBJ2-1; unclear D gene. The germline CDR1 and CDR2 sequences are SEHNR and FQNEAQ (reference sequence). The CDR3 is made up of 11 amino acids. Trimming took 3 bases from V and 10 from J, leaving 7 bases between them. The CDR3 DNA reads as TGTGCCAGCAGCTTGAGATACGAGCAGTTCTTC. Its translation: CASSLRYEQFF. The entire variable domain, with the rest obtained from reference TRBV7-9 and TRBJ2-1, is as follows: DTGVSQNPRHKITKRGQNVTFRCDPISEHNRLYWYRQTLGQGPEFLTYFQNEAQLEKSRLLSDRFSAERPKGSFSTLEIQRTEQGDSAMYLCASSLRYEQFFGPGTRLTVL.

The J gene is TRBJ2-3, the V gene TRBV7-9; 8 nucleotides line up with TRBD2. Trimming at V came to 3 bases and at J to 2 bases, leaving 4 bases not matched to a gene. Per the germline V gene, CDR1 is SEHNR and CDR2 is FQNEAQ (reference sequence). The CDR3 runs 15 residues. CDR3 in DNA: TGTGCCAGCAGCTTTCTTAGCGGGAACACAGATACGCAGTATTTT. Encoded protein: CASSFLSGNTDTQYF.

The CDR3 sequence is CASSHLAGLTGELFF. Written as DNA, the CDR3 is TGTGCCAGCAGTCATCTAGCGGGGCTAACCGGGGAGCTGTTTTTT. The chain combines TRBV28 with TRBJ2-2; 9 bases match TRBD2. Germline V gene sequence: CDR1 MDHEN, CDR2 SYDVKM. V was clipped by 5 bases and J by 5 bases; unmatched bases: 6. The CDR3 extends over 15 amino acids.

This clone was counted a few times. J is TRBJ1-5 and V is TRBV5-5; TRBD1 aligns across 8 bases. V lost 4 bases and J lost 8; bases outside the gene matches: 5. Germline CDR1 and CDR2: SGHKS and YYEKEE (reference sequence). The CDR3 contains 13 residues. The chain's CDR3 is CASSQDRAEPQHF. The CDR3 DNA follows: TGTGCCAGCAGCCAGGACAGGGCGGAGCCCCAGCATTTT.

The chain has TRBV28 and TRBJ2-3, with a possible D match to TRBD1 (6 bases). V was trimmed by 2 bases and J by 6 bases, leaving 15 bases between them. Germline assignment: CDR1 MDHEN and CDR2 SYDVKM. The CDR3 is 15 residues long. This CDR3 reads CASSLIRDTDDTQYF. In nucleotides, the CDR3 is TGTGCCAGCAGTTTAATCCGGGACACGGACGATACGCAGTATTTT.

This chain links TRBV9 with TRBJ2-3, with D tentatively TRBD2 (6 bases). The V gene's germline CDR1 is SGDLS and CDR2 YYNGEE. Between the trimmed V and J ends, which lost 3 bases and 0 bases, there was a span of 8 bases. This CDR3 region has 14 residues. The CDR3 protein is CASSGDSSTDTQYF. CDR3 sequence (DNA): TGTGCCAGCAGCGGGGACTCTAGCACAGATACGCAGTATTTT.

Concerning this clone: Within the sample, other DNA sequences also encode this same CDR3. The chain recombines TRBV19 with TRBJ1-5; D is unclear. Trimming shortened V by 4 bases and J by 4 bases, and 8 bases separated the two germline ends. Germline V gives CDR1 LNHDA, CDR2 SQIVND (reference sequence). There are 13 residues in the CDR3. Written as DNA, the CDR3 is TGTGCCAGTAGTACCACAAAGAATCAGCCCCAGCATTTT. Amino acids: CASSTTKNQPQHF.

CDR3 coding DNA: TGTGCCAGCAGCCCAAGTTCCCTCTACAATGAGCAGTTCTTC. Its translation: CASSPSSLYNEQFF. The J gene is TRBJ2-1, the V gene TRBV14; D remains ambiguous. Trimming removed 4 bases at V and 3 bases at J, with 10 bases between. Germline CDR1 and CDR2: SGHDN and FVKESK. There are 14 residues in the CDR3.

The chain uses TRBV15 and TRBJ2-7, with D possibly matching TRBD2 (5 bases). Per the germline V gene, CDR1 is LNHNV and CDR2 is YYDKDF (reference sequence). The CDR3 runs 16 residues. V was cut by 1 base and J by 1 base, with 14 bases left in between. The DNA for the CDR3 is TGTGCCACCAGCAGAGTGATCGGGGATAGGTCCTACGAGCAGTACTTC. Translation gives CATSRVIGDRSYEQYF.

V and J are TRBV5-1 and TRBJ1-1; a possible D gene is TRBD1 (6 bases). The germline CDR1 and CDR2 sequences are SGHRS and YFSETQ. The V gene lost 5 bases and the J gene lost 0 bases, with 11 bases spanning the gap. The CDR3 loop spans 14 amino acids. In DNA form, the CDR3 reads TGCGCCAGCAGGCCAGACAGGTTGAACACTGAAGCTTTCTTT. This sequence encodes CASRPDRLNTEAFF.

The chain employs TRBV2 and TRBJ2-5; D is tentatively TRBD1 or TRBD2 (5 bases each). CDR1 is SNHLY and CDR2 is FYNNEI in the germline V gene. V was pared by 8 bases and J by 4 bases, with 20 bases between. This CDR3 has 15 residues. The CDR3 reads CASSPGLGDVETQYF. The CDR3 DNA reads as TGTGCCAGCTCCCCAGGATTGGGGGATGTAGAGACCCAGTACTTC.

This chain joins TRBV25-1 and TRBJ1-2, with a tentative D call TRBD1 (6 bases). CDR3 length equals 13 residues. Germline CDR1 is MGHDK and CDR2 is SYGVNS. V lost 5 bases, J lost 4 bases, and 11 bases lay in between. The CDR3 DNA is TGTGCCAGCAGTTCGGAGGGGGGCTATGGCTACACCTTC. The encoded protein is CASSSEGGYGYTF.

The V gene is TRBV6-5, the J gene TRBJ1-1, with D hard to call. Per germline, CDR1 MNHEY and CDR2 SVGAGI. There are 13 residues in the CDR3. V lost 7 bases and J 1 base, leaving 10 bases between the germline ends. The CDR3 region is CASKVKWNTEAFF. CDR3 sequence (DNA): TGTGCCAGCAAGGTCAAATGGAACACTGAAGCTTTCTTT.

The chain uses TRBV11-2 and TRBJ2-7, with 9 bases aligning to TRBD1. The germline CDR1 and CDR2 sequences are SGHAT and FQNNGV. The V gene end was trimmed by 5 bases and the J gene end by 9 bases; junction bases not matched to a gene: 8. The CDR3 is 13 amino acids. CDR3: CASSPDRGQGQYF. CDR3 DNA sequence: TGTGCCAGCAGCCCGGACAGGGGACAAGGGCAGTACTTC.

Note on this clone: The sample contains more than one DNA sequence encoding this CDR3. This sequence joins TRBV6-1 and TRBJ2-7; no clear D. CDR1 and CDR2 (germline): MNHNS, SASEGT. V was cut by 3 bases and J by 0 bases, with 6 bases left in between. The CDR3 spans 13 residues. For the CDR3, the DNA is TGTGCCAGCAGTGACCAGAGCTCCTACGAGCAGTACTTC. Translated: CASSDQSSYEQYF.